The next 30 T cell receptor beta chains were all read from a single sample in a study of T cell responses to AZD1222 COVID-19 vaccine. Using immunoSEQ multiplex PCR, the repertoire was profiled, and TCRdb retains in-frame clones only, with some absent. Of some 100,000 clones in the sample, around nine tenths are singletons; the top ten hold 2.5% to 3.5%. The material was peripheral blood, obtained 28 days after the second AZD1222 dose. These receptors came from an adult who received the AZD1222 COVID-19 vaccine.

This chain joins TRBV12-3 or TRBV12-4 and TRBJ1-5; no reliable D call. This CDR3 spans 13 amino acids. Trimming pared 2 bases from V and 9 bases from J, leaving 11 bases between. Here the CDR3 reads CASSLFEGWPQHF. The CDR3 DNA sequence: TGTGCCAGCAGTTTATTCGAAGGATGGCCCCAGCATTTT.

V usage is TRBV6-6 and J usage is TRBJ2-6; 8 bases agree with TRBD1. Germline trimming cut 5 bases from V and 4 bases from J; bases unmatched to any gene: 10. This CDR3 spans 17 amino acids. Looked up from germline, CDR1 is MNHNY and CDR2 is SVGAGI (reference sequence). The CDR3 DNA is TGTGCCAGCAGTCCACTGGGACAGGCCTCCGGGGCCAACGTCCTGACTTTC. It codes for CASSPLGQASGANVLTF.

This chain links TRBV29-1 with TRBJ1-5, with D perhaps TRBD1 (6 bases). Germline lookup yields CDR1 SQVTM and CDR2 ANQGSEA. Trimming removed 4 bases from V and 3 bases from J, with 10 bases in between. CDR3 size: 13 residues. The DNA for the CDR3 is TGCAGCGTTGCAGGGGATGTCAATCAGCCCCAGCATTTT. It yields the protein CSVAGDVNQPQHF.

V is TRBV5-1 and J is TRBJ1-1; the match to TRBD1 covers 9 bases. V trimming: 3 bases; J trimming: 2 bases; junction bases outside the gene matches: 5. Germline V gives CDR1 SGHRS, CDR2 YFSETQ. The CDR3 consists of 15 residues. CDR3 DNA: TGCGCCAGCAGCTGGAGGGGACAGGGTAACACTGAAGCTTTCTTT. It is translated as CASSWRGQGNTEAFF. Filled out from reference TRBV5-1 and TRBJ1-1, the complete variable domain reads KAGVTQTPRYLIKTRGQQVTLSCSPISGHRSVSWYQQTPGQGLQFLFEYFSETQRNKGNFPGRFSGRQFSNSRSEMNVSTLELGDSALYLCASSWRGQGNTEAFFGQGTRLTVV.

J is TRBJ1-2 and V is TRBV6-1; D gene uncertain. This CDR3 contains 15 residues. V lost 3 bases and J 4 bases, leaving 15 bases between the germline ends. The germline CDR1 and CDR2 sequences are MNHNS and SASEGT. The CDR3 loop is CASSDRQARFYGYTF. The CDR3 nucleotides are TGTGCCAGCAGTGACCGGCAGGCCCGCTTCTATGGCTACACCTTC.

V gene TRBV4-1 combines with J gene TRBJ1-6, with D maybe TRBD1 (5 bases). This CDR3 is 16 amino acids long. Trimming removed 0 bases from V and 7 bases from J, with 13 bases in between. Germline values: CDR1 MGHRA, CDR2 YSYEKL. For the CDR3, the DNA is TGCGCCAGCAGCCAAGATCGGGAAAGGGGAAATTCACCCCTCCACTTT. Amino acid sequence: CASSQDRERGNSPLHF.

The chain uses TRBV9 and TRBJ1-4; D may be TRBD1 (5 bases). V lost 1 base, J lost 4 bases, and 17 bases lay in between. The germline CDR1 and CDR2 sequences are SGDLS and YYNGEE. The CDR3 has 17 residues. The CDR3 bases are TGTGCCAGCAGCGTAAATCCAAAGACCGGGGGTAATGAAAAACTGTTTTTT. Protein: CASSVNPKTGGNEKLFF.

In regard to this clone: The sample carries other DNA sequences with the same CDR3. The V gene is TRBV6-5, the J gene TRBJ1-2; D is unresolved. CDR3 length equals 14 residues. Germline CDR1 reads MNHEY; CDR2 reads SVGAGI. V was pared by 2 bases and J by 4 bases, with 11 bases between. The CDR3 DNA sequence: TGTGCCAGCAGTTACGGCAGCCGAGCCTATGGCTACACCTTC. As protein: CASSYGSRAYGYTF.

This clone was observed a single time. The V call is TRBV5-1, the J call TRBJ2-1, with TRBD2 identical over 10 bases. Germline loops: CDR1 SGHRS, CDR2 YFSETQ. J was trimmed by 3 bases and V by 6 bases; bases with no gene match: 6. The CDR3 covers 15 residues. The CDR3 bases are TGCGCCAGCACCATTAGCGGGGGGAACTACAATGAGCAGTTCTTC. Translating it yields CASTISGGNYNEQFF.

Turning to this clone: At one end, the junction sequence differs from germline, possibly due to a read error. This chain connects TRBV6-4 to TRBJ2-5; 11 bases are a match to TRBD2. The CDR3 is 13 residues long. Germline V gene data show CDR1 as MRHNA and CDR2 as SNTAGT. The CDR3 spells CASSVTSGGTKHF. Here the CDR3 DNA reads TGTGCCAGCAGTGTAACTAGCGGGGGCACCAAACACTTC.

This sequence joins TRBV7-3 and TRBJ2-1; the D is unclear. The V and J ends lost 3 bases and 4 bases respectively, with 13 bases between them. Germline CDR1 reads SGHTA; CDR2 reads FQGTGA. The CDR3 totals 15 residues. The CDR3 nucleotides read TGTGCCAGCAGCTTCCGTGGTGGTACGTACAATGAGCAGTTCTTC. It codes for CASSFRGGTYNEQFF. The variable domain in full, completed from reference TRBV7-3 and TRBJ2-1, reads GAGVSQTPSNKVTEKGKYVELRCDPISGHTALYWYRQSLGQGPEFLIYFQGTGAADDSGLPNDRFFAVRPEGSVSTLKIQRTERGDSAVYLCASSFRGGTYNEQFFGPGTRLTVL.

The chain links TRBV19 to TRBJ2-7, with TRBD2 identical over 10 bases. V lost 0 bases, J lost 2 bases, and 1 base stayed unmatched. This CDR3 has 15 residues. Per germline, CDR1 LNHDA and CDR2 SQIVND (reference sequence). DNA for the CDR3: TGTGCCAGTAGTATAGAACTAGCGGGAACCTACGAGCAGTACTTC. The encoded protein is CASSIELAGTYEQYF.

The V gene is TRBV28, the J gene TRBJ2-7; 8 bases align to TRBD1. The junction had 14 bases not matched to a gene; V was cut back by 5 bases and J by 2 bases. Germline V CDR1 and CDR2: MDHEN, SYDVKM. This CDR3 is built from 17 residues. The CDR3 nucleotides read TGTGCCAGCAGTCCTTCCTCCACAGGGGGGCGAACCTACGAGCAGTACTTC. As protein: CASSPSSTGGRTYEQYF.

The chain carries TRBV6-1 and TRBJ1-1; a weak D match, TRBD1 (5 bases). Trimming pared 2 bases from V and 1 base from J, leaving 11 bases between. The CDR3 has 15 residues. Germline loops: CDR1 MNHNS, CDR2 SASEGT. The CDR3 here is CASSEFRGANTEAFF. CDR3 nucleotide sequence: TGTGCCAGCAGTGAATTTAGGGGCGCGAACACTGAAGCTTTCTTT.

The rearrangement joins TRBV5-1 to TRBJ1-1, with TRBD1 as a possible D gene (6 bases). CDR3 length: 12 amino acids. V lost 5 bases and J 8 bases, leaving 13 bases between the germline ends. CDR1 and CDR2 (germline): SGHRS, YFSETQ. In DNA form, the CDR3 reads TGCGCCAGCAGGTTACAGGGCACAGAAGCTTTCTTT. Protein sequence: CASRLQGTEAFF.

The J gene is TRBJ1-2, the V gene TRBV6-5, with a weak D call TRBD1 (6 bases). Germline loops: CDR1 MNHEY, CDR2 SVGAGI. V was pared by 4 bases and J by 2 bases, with 14 bases between. The CDR3 extends over 15 amino acids. Here the CDR3 DNA reads TGTGCCAGCAGTTCGTATCAACAGGGAAACTATGGCTACACCTTC. This encodes CASSSYQQGNYGYTF.

The chain is built from TRBV19 and TRBJ1-1; D unclear. The CDR3 spans 13 residues. Trimming stripped 6 bases from V and 3 bases from J, with 11 bases between. CDR1 and CDR2 (germline): LNHDA, SQIVND (reference sequence). The CDR3 loop reads CASRASGDTEAFF. CDR3 DNA sequence: TGTGCCAGTAGAGCCTCTGGAGACACTGAAGCTTTCTTT.

This clone turned up a few times. The genes are TRBV6-5 and TRBJ1-6; maybe TRBD1 (5 bases). The CDR3 is made up of 14 amino acids. Germline loops: CDR1 MNHEY, CDR2 SVGAGI. Deletions cut 2 bases from V and 8 bases from J, with 10 bases between. As DNA, the CDR3 is TGTGCCAGCAGTTACCATAGGGACCATTCACCCCTCCACTTT. Protein: CASSYHRDHSPLHF.

The CDR3, as DNA: TGTGCCAGCAGCCAAGCTAAGCAGCACCTCCTAAAGGCCCAGTACTTC. Its translation: CASSQAKQHLLKAQYF. The rearrangement joins TRBV3-1 (or the pseudogene TRBV3-2) to TRBJ2-5; no firm D call. The germline CDR1 and CDR2 sequences are LGHDT and YNNKEL (reference sequence). V lost 1 base and J 9 bases, leaving 21 bases between the germline ends. The CDR3 covers 16 residues.

The V gene is TRBV2, the J gene TRBJ2-2; 9 positions match TRBD1. Looked up from germline, CDR1 is SNHLY and CDR2 is FYNNEI. The CDR3 contains 15 residues. Trimming took 7 bases from V and 6 from J; bases not matched to a gene: 9. The CDR3 nucleotides read TGTGCCAGCAAGGGACAGGGCGGGTTCGCCGGGGAGCTGTTTTTT. It is translated as CASKGQGGFAGELFF.

The chain uses TRBV7-9 and TRBJ1-1, with TRBD1 identical over 8 bases. From germline, CDR1 is SEHNR and CDR2 FQNEAQ (reference sequence). V lost 0 bases, J lost 0 bases, and 0 bases stayed unmatched. The CDR3 is made up of 15 amino acids. This CDR3 is CASSLAGQVNTEAFF. In DNA, the CDR3 is TGTGCCAGCAGCTTAGCGGGACAGGTGAACACTGAAGCTTTCTTT.

The CDR3: CSASGQGNTGELFF. For the CDR3, the DNA is TGCAGTGCTAGTGGGCAGGGAAACACCGGGGAGCTGTTTTTT. This sequence joins TRBV20-1 and TRBJ2-2; D is perhaps TRBD1 (5 bases). The CDR3 spans 14 residues. The germline gives CDR1 DFQATT, CDR2 SNEGSKA (reference sequence). The V end was cut by 3 bases, the J end by 2 bases, with 10 bases between.

This chain's CDR3 is CATQPGTGRGYTF. The CDR3, as DNA: TGTGCCACCCAACCCGGGACAGGCAGAGGCTACACCTTC. The rearrangement uses TRBV19 and TRBJ1-2; TRBD1 matches 8 bases. There are 13 residues in the CDR3. Germline V gene sequence: CDR1 LNHDA, CDR2 SQIVND (reference sequence). J was trimmed by 8 bases and V by 10 bases; bases with no gene match: 12.

The rearrangement links TRBV6-2 or TRBV6-3 to TRBJ1-2; D unresolved. This CDR3 is built from 14 residues. The V gene lost 2 bases and the J gene lost 1 base, with 8 bases spanning the gap. From germline, CDR1 is MNHEY and CDR2 SVGEGT. The CDR3 reads CASSYGRFNYGYTF. The DNA for the CDR3 is TGTGCCAGCAGTTACGGGCGGTTTAACTATGGCTACACCTTC.

V usage is TRBV11-2 and J usage is TRBJ1-2; 10 nucleotides line up with TRBD1. The CDR3 runs 13 residues. Germline assignment: CDR1 SGHAT and CDR2 FQNNGV. Losses at the gene ends were 4 bases for V and 7 bases for J; bases not matched to a gene: 3. CDR3 sequence reads: CASSSGTGAGYTF. The CDR3 DNA reads as TGTGCCAGCAGCTCCGGGACAGGGGCTGGCTACACCTTC.

This chain uses TRBV5-1 with TRBJ2-1; D is unclear. Germline lookup yields CDR1 SGHRS and CDR2 YFSETQ. The CDR3 length is 15 residues. V was trimmed by 0 bases and J by 0 bases, leaving 7 bases between them. This CDR3 reads CASSLDQNSYNEQFF. The CDR3, as DNA: TGCGCCAGCAGCTTGGACCAGAACTCCTACAATGAGCAGTTCTTC.

The V call is TRBV6-2 or TRBV6-3, the J call TRBJ1-4; 9 bases are shared with TRBD1. Germline-derived CDR1 and CDR2 are MNHEY and SVGEGT. The CDR3 has 15 residues. V lost 4 bases to trimming and J lost 10 bases; unmatched junction nucleotides: 10. The DNA of the CDR3 is TGTGCCAGCAGTTCTAGAGGGACAGGGAACAGAAAACTGTTTTTT. Protein product: CASSSRGTGNRKLFF.

The sample holds a few counts of this clone. Other DNA sequences of this sample code for an identical CDR3. CDR3 amino acids: CASTWTENTEAFF. In DNA, the CDR3 is TGTGCCAGCACTTGGACGGAGAACACTGAAGCTTTCTTT. V usage is TRBV12-3 or TRBV12-4 and J usage is TRBJ1-1; no reliable D call. The V gene lost 7 bases and the J gene lost 1 base, with 10 bases spanning the gap. This CDR3 contains 13 residues.

This clone was recorded only once. This chain uses TRBV6-5 with TRBJ2-5; unclear D gene. The CDR3 loop spans 14 amino acids. Germline V gene sequence: CDR1 MNHEY, CDR2 SVGAGI. V gave up 4 bases and J gave up 3 bases, with 12 bases separating them. The CDR3 region is CASSFGPAEETQYF. The CDR3 nucleotides are TGTGCCAGCAGTTTCGGGCCGGCGGAAGAGACCCAGTACTTC.

By proportion, this clone is medium-sized (0.01 to 0.1%). This rearrangement joins TRBV6-5 to TRBJ1-1; the D gene is possibly TRBD1 (5 bases). The length of the CDR3 is 14 residues. The germline CDR1 and CDR2 sequences are MNHEY and SVGAGI. The V end lost 4 bases, the J end lost 2 bases, and 11 bases lay between the germline ends. CDR3 protein: CASSSQTENTEAFF. CDR3 nucleotides: TGTGCCAGCAGTTCTCAGACAGAAAACACTGAAGCTTTCTTT.